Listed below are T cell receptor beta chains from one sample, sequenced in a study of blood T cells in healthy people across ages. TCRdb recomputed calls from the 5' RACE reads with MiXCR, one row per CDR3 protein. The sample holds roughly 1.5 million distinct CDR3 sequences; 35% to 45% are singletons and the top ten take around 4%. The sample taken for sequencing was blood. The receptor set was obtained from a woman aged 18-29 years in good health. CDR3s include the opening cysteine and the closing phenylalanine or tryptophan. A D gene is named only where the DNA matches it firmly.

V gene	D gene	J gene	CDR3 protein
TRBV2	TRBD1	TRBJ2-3	CASSGQGSTDTQYF
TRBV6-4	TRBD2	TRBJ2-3	CASSDSGGADTQYF
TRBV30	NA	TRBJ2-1	CAWSPASAEQFF
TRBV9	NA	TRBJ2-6	CASRVASGANVLTF
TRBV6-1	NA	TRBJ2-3	CASNSDTQYF
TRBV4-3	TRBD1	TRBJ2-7	CASSQESRTGDHYEQYF
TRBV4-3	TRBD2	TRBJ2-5	CASSQEGDLAGTYNEQYF
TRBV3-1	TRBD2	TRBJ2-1	CASSQVSGGMSENEQFF
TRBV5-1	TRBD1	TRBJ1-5	CASSQGAGDQPQHF
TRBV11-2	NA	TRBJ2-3	CASNSLGVRTGTDTQYF
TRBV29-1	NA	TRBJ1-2	CSVGPSPYTF
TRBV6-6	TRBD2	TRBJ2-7	CASSPGLANQYEQYF
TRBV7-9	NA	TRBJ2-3	CASSEQDTQYF
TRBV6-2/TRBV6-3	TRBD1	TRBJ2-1	CASSYGTGTGFYNEQFF
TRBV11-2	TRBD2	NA	CASSLDKGLFPEQYF
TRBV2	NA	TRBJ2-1	CASGIRLSNEQFF
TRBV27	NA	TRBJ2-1	CASRGSGGGNEQFF
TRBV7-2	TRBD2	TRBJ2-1	CASSLGAGPYNEQFF
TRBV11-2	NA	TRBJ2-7	CASSLYEVGDPSYEQYF
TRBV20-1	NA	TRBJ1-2	CSARDRGGPYGYTF
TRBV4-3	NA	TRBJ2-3	CAGSPRGTDTQYF
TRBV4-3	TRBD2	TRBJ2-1	CASSQMTSGHNEQFF
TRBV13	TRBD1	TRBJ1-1	CASRKQGAGGTEAFF
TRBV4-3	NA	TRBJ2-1	CASSQRWPLGGSSYNEQFF
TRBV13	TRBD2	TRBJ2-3	CASSPDGSGGDMTDTQYF
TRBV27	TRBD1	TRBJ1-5	CASSDRGRFQPQHF
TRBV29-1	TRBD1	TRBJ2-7	CSVEDLGQGYEQYF